Each of the 15 T cell receptor beta chains below was sequenced from the same sample in a study of T cells in Graves' hyperthyroidism and ophthalmopathy. RNA transcripts served as the template for amplifying TCR beta CDR3 regions. The HTBI primer set drove a first-round RT-PCR of the TCR CDR3. MiXCR, run by TCRdb on the multiplex PCR reads, gives a single entry per CDR3 protein. The sample contains hundreds of thousands of distinct CDR3 sequences, about 15% of which appear only once. Sequencing input: blood. The receptor set was obtained from a woman between 18 and 30 years old with Graves' hyperthyroidism.

This CDR3 is CASSDSGLQNEKLFF. The CDR3 nucleotides are TGCGCCAGCAGCGACTCGGGCCTTCAGAATGAAAAACTGTTTTTT. This rearrangement joins TRBV5-1 to TRBJ1-4; D gene uncertain. The CDR3 covers 15 residues. Trimming took off 4 bases at V and 5 bases at J, with 15 bases between the two ends. From germline, CDR1 is SGHRS and CDR2 YFSETQ.

This chain links TRBV20-1 with TRBJ1-2, with TRBD1 matching over 7 bases. Germline assignment: CDR1 DFQATT and CDR2 SNEGSKA (reference sequence). J lost 2 bases, V lost 6 bases, and 6 bases had no gene match. The CDR3 extends over 13 amino acids. In nucleotides, the CDR3 is TGCAGTGCGAGGGACAGCCTAAACTATGGCTACACCTTC. This sequence encodes CSARDSLNYGYTF.

The chain joins TRBV7-2 to TRBJ1-2; D remains ambiguous. The V gene lost 5 bases and the J gene lost 1 base, with 20 bases spanning the gap. CDR3 size: 17 residues. Per the germline V gene, CDR1 is SGHTA and CDR2 is FQGNSA. The CDR3: CASSPEGLKGGNYGYTF. The CDR3 DNA reads TGTGCCAGCAGCCCCGAGGGCCTCAAGGGCGGTAACTATGGCTACACCTTC.

This clonotype was detected many times. The rearrangement joins TRBV7-3 to TRBJ2-3; D is unresolved. The germline gives CDR1 SGHTA, CDR2 FQGTGA. The length of the CDR3 is 14 residues. The germline V and J ends were trimmed by 2 bases and 0 bases, with 6 bases remaining between them. CDR3 region: CASSLSPSTDTQYF. The DNA of the CDR3 is TGTGCCAGCAGCTTATCCCCCAGCACAGATACGCAGTATTTT. The full variable domain, rest sourced from reference TRBV7-3 and TRBJ2-3, is GAGVSQTPSNKVTEKGKYVELRCDPISGHTALYWYRQSLGQGPEFLIYFQGTGAADDSGLPNDRFFAVRPEGSVSTLKIQRTERGDSAVYLCASSLSPSTDTQYFGPGTRLTVL.

V gene TRBV5-1 combines with J gene TRBJ2-5; D is possibly TRBD1 or TRBD2 (5 bases each). Germline V CDR1 and CDR2: SGHRS, YFSETQ. This CDR3 comprises 15 residues. V lost 5 bases, J lost 2 bases, and 16 bases lay in between. The CDR3 bases are TGCGCCAGCAGTTCTGGGACGTTGGATCAAGAGACCCAGTACTTC. This translates into CASSSGTLDQETQYF. Based on the CDR3 plus reference TRBV5-1 and TRBJ2-5, the full variable domain is KAGVTQTPRYLIKTRGQQVTLSCSPISGHRSVSWYQQTPGQGLQFLFEYFSETQRNKGNFPGRFSGRQFSNSRSEMNVSTLELGDSALYLCASSSGTLDQETQYFGPGTRLLVL.

This chain links TRBV28 with TRBJ2-5; D is unresolved. The V end lost 3 bases, the J end lost 3 bases, and 11 bases lay between the germline ends. Germline V gene data show CDR1 as MDHEN and CDR2 as SYDVKM. The CDR3 is 14 amino acids. The CDR3 DNA follows: TGTGCCAGCAGTTTTTCTGGCGGCAAAGAGACCCAGTACTTC. This codes for CASSFSGGKETQYF. The full variable domain, in which reference TRBV28 and TRBJ2-5 provide the parts outside the CDR3, is DVKVTQSSRYLVKRTGEKVFLECVQDMDHENMFWYRQDPGLGLRLIYFSYDVKMKEKGDIPEGYSVSREKKERFSLILESASTNQTSMYLCASSFSGGKETQYFGPGTRLLVL.

At least ten counts were recorded for this clonotype. This sequence joins TRBV6-1 and TRBJ2-1; 12 bases are shared with TRBD2. This CDR3 is built from 17 residues. Trimming removed 3 bases from V and 6 bases from J; junction bases left unmatched: 9. CDR1 is MNHNS and CDR2 is SASEGT in the germline V gene. This CDR3 is CASSEWPSGRAGNEQFF. The CDR3 DNA is TGTGCCAGCAGTGAGTGGCCTAGCGGGAGGGCGGGCAATGAGCAGTTCTTC.

This clonotype has more than one count but fewer than ten. CDR3 in DNA: TGTGCCAGTAGTATAGGGACCCCCGGGGAGCTGTTTTTT. Its translation is CASSIGTPGELFF. This chain uses TRBV19 with TRBJ2-2, with D hard to call. The CDR3 is 13 amino acids. CDR1 and CDR2 from the germline V gene are LNHDA and SQIVND (reference sequence). Between the trimmed V and J ends, which lost 1 base and 6 bases, there was a span of 6 bases.

Only a few counts were recorded for this clonotype. The rearrangement links TRBV25-1 to TRBJ2-1; D is perhaps TRBD2 (5 bases). The CDR3 runs to 16 residues. Trimming cost V 1 base and J 10 bases, with 20 bases left between them. Germline V CDR1 and CDR2: MGHDK, SYGVNS. DNA for the CDR3: TGTGCCAGCAGTGAATCGAGGGCTACTAGTCTTCGGGAGCAGTTCTTC. This encodes CASSESRATSLREQFF.

Only a few counts were recorded for this clonotype. A much larger clone differs from this one at a single base, so this may be a read error. The CDR3 nucleotides are TGTGCCAGCAGTCTAGGACCAGCGGGAGGGCGGAAGACCCAGTACTTC. Translation: CASSLGPAGGRKTQYF. The chain recombines TRBV28 with TRBJ2-5; TRBD2 matches at 10 bases. The junction had 12 bases not matched to a gene; V was cut back by 5 bases and J by 6 bases. CDR1 is MDHEN, CDR2 SYDVKM, per germline. The CDR3 runs to 16 residues. Combining the CDR3 with reference TRBV28 and TRBJ2-5 gives the whole variable domain DVKVTQSSRYLVKRTGEKVFLECVQDMDHENMFWYRQDPGLGLRLIYFSYDVKMKEKGDIPEGYSVSREKKERFSLILESASTNQTSMYLCASSLGPAGGRKTQYFGPGTRLLVL.

This clonotype has only a few counts. The chain couples TRBV5-4 to TRBJ2-1; 9 bases agree with TRBD2. V lost 4 bases, J lost 7 bases, and 6 bases stayed unmatched. The CDR3 consists of 14 residues. Germline-derived CDR1 and CDR2 are SGHNT and YYREEE (reference sequence). CDR3 coding DNA: TGTGCCAGCAGCCACGGTAGCGGGAGAAATGAGCAGTTCTTC. It yields the protein CASSHGSGRNEQFF.

This clonotype was seen ten or more times. The V call is TRBV6-1, the J call TRBJ1-1; TRBD1 matches at 8 bases. The CDR3 has 13 amino acids. Germline CDR1 is MNHNS and CDR2 is SASEGT. The ends lost 5 bases at V and 7 bases at J; junction bases unmatched: 6. The CDR3 coding sequence is TGTGCCAGCAGTTTCAGGGGGCTACATGAAGCTTTCTTT. Its protein product is CASSFRGLHEAFF.

This clonotype was counted a few times. The chain employs TRBV7-7 and TRBJ2-1; D not certain. This CDR3 has 13 amino acids. From germline, CDR1 is SSHAT and CDR2 FNYEAQ (reference sequence). Deletions cut 6 bases from V and 6 bases from J, with 12 bases between. The CDR3 sequence: CASSSDTLNEQFF. Here the CDR3 DNA reads TGTGCCAGCAGTTCCGACACCCTCAATGAGCAGTTCTTC.

This chain links TRBV28 with TRBJ2-7, with TRBD2 matching over 16 bases. The CDR3 contains 16 residues. Germline values: CDR1 MDHEN, CDR2 SYDVKM. The ends lost 4 bases at V and 5 bases at J; junction bases unmatched: 5. CDR3 bases: TGTGCCAGCAGTTCGGGACTAGCGGGAGGGATCGACGAGCAGTACTTC. This encodes CASSSGLAGGIDEQYF.

This clonotype has a count of ten or more. The V and J genes are TRBV4-2 and TRBJ2-1, with 8 bases matching TRBD2. There are 16 residues in the CDR3. Germline values: CDR1 LGHNA, CDR2 YNFKEQ. V trimming: 4 bases; J trimming: 7 bases; junction bases outside the gene matches: 12. The CDR3 loop reads CASSRLERERNNEQFF. The DNA of the CDR3 is TGTGCCAGCAGCCGGCTAGAGCGGGAGAGGAATAATGAGCAGTTCTTC.